This T cell receptor beta chain derives from a study of blood T cell repertoires in COVID-19. Study details: Sites in the United States, Italy and Spain provided acute and convalescent COVID-19 samples.

V was shortened by 6 bases and J by 6 bases, with 20 bases between the two germline ends. The CDR3 loop spans 14 amino acids. Germline values: CDR1 SQVTM, CDR2 ANQGSEA. Original handling: Nucleated cell number was recorded as an estimate derived from reference gene primer amplification. Produced via immunoSEQ multiplex PCR; TCRdb's table is partial and in-frame only. V and J calls and clone size are copied from that table; D and trimming were computed from the DNA. The sample includes 150,000 or so clones, roughly nine tenths seen only once; the top ten take 3% to 4%. J is TRBJ1-1 and V is TRBV29-1; the D is unclear. The sample consisted of peripheral blood. This TCR was recovered from a woman aged 70-85 years with acute or convalescent COVID-19. The DNA for the CDR3 is TGCAGCGTGGCGGGCTATGAGGGTTCGGCTGAAGCTTTCTTT. Residues: CSVAGYEGSAEAFF.